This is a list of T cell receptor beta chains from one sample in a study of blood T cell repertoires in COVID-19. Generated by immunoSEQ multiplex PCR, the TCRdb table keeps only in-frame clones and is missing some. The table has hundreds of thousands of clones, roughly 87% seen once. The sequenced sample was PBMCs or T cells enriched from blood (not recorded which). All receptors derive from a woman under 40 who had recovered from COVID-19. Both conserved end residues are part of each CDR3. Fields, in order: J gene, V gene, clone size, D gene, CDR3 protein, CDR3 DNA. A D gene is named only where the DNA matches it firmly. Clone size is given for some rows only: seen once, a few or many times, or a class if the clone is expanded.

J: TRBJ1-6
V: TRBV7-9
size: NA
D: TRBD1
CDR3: CASSFGQVNSPLHF
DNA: TGTGCCAGCAGCTTCGGACAGGTTAATTCACCCCTCCACTTT

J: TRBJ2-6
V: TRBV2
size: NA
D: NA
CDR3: CASSVRASGANVLTF
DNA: TGTGCCAGCAGTGTCAGGGCGTCTGGGGCCAACGTCCTGACTTTC

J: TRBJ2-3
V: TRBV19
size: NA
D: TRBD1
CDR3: CASSDRGTTDTQYF
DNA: TGTGCCAGTAGTGACAGGGGGACCACAGATACGCAGTATTTT

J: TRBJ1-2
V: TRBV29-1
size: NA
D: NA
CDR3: CSAPFGYGYTF
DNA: TGCAGCGCCCCCTTCGGCTATGGCTACACCTTC

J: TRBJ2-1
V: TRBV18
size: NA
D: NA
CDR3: CASSPPTVESNEQFF
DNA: TGTGCCAGCTCACCACCGACAGTGGAGAGCAATGAGCAGTTCTTC

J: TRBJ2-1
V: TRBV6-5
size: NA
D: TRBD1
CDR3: CASSFNRDRFEQFF
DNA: TGTGCCAGCAGTTTCAACCGGGACAGATTTGAGCAGTTCTTC

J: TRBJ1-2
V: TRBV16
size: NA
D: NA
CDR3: CASSQSGDYGYTF
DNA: TGTGCCAGCAGCCAATCAGGGGACTATGGCTACACCTTC

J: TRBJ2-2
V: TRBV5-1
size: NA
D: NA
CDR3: CASSSSRRTNTGELFF
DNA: TGCGCCAGCAGCTCGAGTCGGAGGACGAACACCGGGGAGCTGTTTTTT

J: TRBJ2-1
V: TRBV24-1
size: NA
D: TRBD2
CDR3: CATRGGADEQFF
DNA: TGTGCCACCCGCGGGGGGGCTGATGAGCAGTTCTTC

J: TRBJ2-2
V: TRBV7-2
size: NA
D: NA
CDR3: CASSLTGANTGELFF
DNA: TGTGCCAGCAGCTTAACCGGGGCGAACACCGGGGAGCTGTTTTTT

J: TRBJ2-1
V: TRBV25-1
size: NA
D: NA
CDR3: CASSVEGWSNEQFF
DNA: TGTGCCAGCAGTGTAGAGGGCTGGAGCAATGAGCAGTTCTTC

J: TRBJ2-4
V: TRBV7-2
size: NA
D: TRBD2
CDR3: CASSLEGGGANIQYF
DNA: TGTGCCAGCAGCTTAGAGGGCGGGGGGGCGAACATTCAGTACTTC

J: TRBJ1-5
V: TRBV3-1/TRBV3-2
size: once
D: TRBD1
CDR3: CASSQGTGRQPQHF
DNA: TGTGCCAGCAGCCAAGGGACAGGCCGGCAGCCCCAGCATTTT

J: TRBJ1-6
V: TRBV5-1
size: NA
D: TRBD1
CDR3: CASSWGQARNSPLHF
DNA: TGCGCCAGCAGCTGGGGACAGGCCCGCAATTCACCCCTCCACTTT

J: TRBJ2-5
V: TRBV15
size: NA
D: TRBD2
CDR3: CATSKAGGGETQYF
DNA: TGTGCCACCAGCAAGGCGGGGGGAGGGGAGACCCAGTACTTC

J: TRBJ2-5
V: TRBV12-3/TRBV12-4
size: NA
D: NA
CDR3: CASKRAETQYF
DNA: TGTGCCAGTAAAAGAGCGGAGACCCAGTACTTC

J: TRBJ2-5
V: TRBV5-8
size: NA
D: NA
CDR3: CASSLVWAQETQYF
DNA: TGTGCCAGCAGCTTGGTTTGGGCCCAAGAGACCCAGTACTTC

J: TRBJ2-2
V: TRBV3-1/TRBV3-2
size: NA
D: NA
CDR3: CASTPRNTGELFF
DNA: TGTGCCAGCACCCCTAGGAACACCGGGGAGCTGTTTTTT

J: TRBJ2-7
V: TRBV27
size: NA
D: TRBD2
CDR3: CASSLGGTSYEQYF
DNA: TGTGCCAGCAGTTTGGGGGGGACTTCCTACGAGCAGTACTTC

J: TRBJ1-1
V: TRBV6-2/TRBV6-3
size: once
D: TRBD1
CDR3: CASSTYGTGTMNTEAFF
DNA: TGTGCCAGCAGTACCTACGGGACAGGGACCATGAACACTGAAGCTTTCTTT

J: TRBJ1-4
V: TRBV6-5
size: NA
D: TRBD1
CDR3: CASSSDRVGGKLFF
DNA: TGTGCCAGCAGTTCGGACAGGGTAGGGGGAAAACTGTTTTTT

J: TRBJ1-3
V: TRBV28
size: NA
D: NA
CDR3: CASRTNIPNTIYF
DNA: TGTGCCAGCAGAACTAACATCCCAAACACCATATATTTT

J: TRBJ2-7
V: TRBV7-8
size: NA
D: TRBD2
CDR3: CASSKTSGGLYEQYF
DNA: TGTGCCAGCAGCAAAACTAGCGGGGGCCTCTACGAGCAGTACTTC

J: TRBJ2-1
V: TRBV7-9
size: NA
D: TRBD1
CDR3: CASSEKDRAETYNEQFF
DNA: TGTGCCAGCAGCGAAAAGGACAGGGCAGAAACATACAATGAGCAGTTCTTC

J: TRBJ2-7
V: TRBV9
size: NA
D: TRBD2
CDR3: CASSVGASGGTYEQYF
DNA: TGTGCCAGCAGCGTAGGGGCTAGCGGGGGCACCTACGAGCAGTACTTC

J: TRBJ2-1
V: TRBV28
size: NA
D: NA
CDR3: CASTSRQGGNEQFF
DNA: TGTGCCAGCACTTCCCGCCAGGGAGGAAATGAGCAGTTCTTC

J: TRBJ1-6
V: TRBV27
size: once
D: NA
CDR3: CASSFDRLNSPLHF
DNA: TGTGCCAGCAGTTTCGACAGGTTAAATTCACCCCTCCACTTT

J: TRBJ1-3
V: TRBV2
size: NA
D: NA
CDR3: CASSSGTTGNTIYF
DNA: TGTGCCAGCAGCTCCGGGACAACAGGAAACACCATATATTTT

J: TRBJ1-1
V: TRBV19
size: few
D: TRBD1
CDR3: CASSPGTVNTEAFF
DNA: TGTGCCAGTAGTCCCGGGACAGTGAACACTGAAGCTTTCTTT

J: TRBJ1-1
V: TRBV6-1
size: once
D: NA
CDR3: CASSEEGSALGTEAFF
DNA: TGTGCCAGCAGTGAAGAAGGGAGCGCCTTGGGCACTGAAGCTTTCTTT

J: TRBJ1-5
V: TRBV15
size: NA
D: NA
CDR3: CATSRDGGAGNQPQHF
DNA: TGTGCCACCAGCAGAGATGGAGGGGCTGGCAATCAGCCCCAGCATTTT

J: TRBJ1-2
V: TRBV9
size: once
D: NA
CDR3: CASSVVGDYGYTF
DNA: TGTGCCAGCAGCGTAGTAGGGGACTATGGCTACACCTTC

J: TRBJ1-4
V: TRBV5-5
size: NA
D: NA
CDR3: CASSLMAPEKLFF
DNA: TGTGCCAGCAGCTTGATGGCTCCAGAAAAACTGTTTTTT

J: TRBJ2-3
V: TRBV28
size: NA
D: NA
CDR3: CASSISDSGRRTDTQYF
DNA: TGTGCCAGCAGTATATCAGACTCGGGGAGACGGACAGATACGCAGTATTTT

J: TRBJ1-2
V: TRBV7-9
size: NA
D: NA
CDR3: CASSATDPYGYTF
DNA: TGTGCCAGCAGCGCGACAGACCCCTATGGCTACACCTTC

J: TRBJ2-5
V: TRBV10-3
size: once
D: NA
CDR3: CAISESVGGQETQYF
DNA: TGTGCCATCAGTGAGTCGGTGGGGGGCCAAGAGACCCAGTACTTC

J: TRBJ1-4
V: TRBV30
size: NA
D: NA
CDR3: CAWRKGAGLTAPNEKLFF
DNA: TGTGCCTGGAGGAAGGGAGCAGGACTAACCGCCCCTAATGAAAAACTGTTTTTT

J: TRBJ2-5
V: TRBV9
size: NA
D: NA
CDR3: CASSVRGQETQYF
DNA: TGTGCCAGCAGCGTAAGGGGTCAAGAGACCCAGTACTTC

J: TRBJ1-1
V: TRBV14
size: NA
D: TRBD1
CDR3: CASSQGHRGLRDTEAFF
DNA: TGTGCCAGCAGCCAAGGTCACAGGGGGCTTCGAGACACTGAAGCTTTCTTT

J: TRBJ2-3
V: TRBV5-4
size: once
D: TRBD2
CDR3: CASSFKRGDDTDTQYF
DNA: TGTGCCAGCAGCTTTAAGCGGGGGGACGACACAGATACGCAGTATTTT

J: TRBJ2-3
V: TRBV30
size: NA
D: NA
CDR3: CAWSVGGGAPDTQYF
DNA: TGTGCCTGGAGTGTCGGTGGGGGGGCCCCAGATACGCAGTATTTT

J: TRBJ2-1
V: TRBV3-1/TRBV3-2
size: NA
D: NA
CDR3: CASSQGVPGGGNNEQFF
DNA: TGTGCCAGCAGCCAAGGGGTCCCAGGGGGAGGTAACAATGAGCAGTTCTTC

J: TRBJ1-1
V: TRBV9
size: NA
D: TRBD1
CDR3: CASSSGGYTEAFF
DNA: TGTGCCAGCAGCTCAGGGGGGTACACTGAAGCTTTCTTT

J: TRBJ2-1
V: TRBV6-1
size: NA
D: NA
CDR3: CASSDGYNEQFF
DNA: TGTGCCAGCAGTGACGGGTACAATGAGCAGTTCTTC

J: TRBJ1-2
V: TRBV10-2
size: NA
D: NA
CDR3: CASRSTDYGYTF
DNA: TGCGCCAGCAGGTCTACAGACTATGGCTACACCTTC

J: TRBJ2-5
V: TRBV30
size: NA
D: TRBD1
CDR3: CAWSRDRDRETQYF
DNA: TGTGCCTGGAGTCGGGACCGGGACAGGGAGACCCAGTACTTC

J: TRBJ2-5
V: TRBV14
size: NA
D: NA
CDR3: CASSPNDKYQETQYF
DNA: TGTGCCAGCAGCCCGAACGACAAGTACCAAGAGACCCAGTACTTC

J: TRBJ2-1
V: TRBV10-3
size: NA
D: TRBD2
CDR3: CAIKEGLAGVEQFF
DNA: TGTGCCATCAAGGAGGGACTAGCGGGGGTGGAGCAGTTCTTC

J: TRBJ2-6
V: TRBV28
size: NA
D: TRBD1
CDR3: CASSLTGGGLTGANVLTF
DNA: TGTGCCAGCAGTTTAACAGGGGGCGGGTTAACTGGGGCCAACGTCCTGACTTTC

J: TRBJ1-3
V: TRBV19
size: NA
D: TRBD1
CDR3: CATTYGGQPGNTIYF
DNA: TGTGCCACTACTTATGGGGGACAGCCTGGAAACACCATATATTTT